This T cell receptor beta chain stems from a study of control samples from healthy donors and cancer patients. The CDR3 sequence is 13 residues long. CDR1 and CDR2 (germline): KGHSY, FQNENV. V was clipped by 5 bases and J by 5 bases; unmatched bases: 1. Libraries were prepared by immunoSEQ multiplex PCR; TCRdb keeps only in-frame clonotypes and omits some of them. The profile shows about 130,000 clones, 75% to 95% of them singletons. The rearrangement uses TRBV16 and TRBJ2-5; 11 nucleotides align to TRBD2. Sequencing used blood. The clonotype comes from a man between 18 and 35 years old in good health. The CDR3 nucleotides are TGTGCCAGCAGCACTAGCGGGAGTGAGACCCAGTACTTC. This translates into CASSTSGSETQYF.